Below, 9 T cell receptor beta chains from the same sample are listed, as sequenced in a study of cytomegalovirus exposure and HLA in healthy donors. Researchers ran the PCR with 60 Vbeta and 13 Jbeta primers. The assay was immunoSEQ multiplex PCR, and TCRdb's table has in-frame clones only and misses some. The table lists under 150,000 clones, under 90% of them singletons. The sequencing input was PBMCs. These TCRs come from a woman under 30 in good health and CMV-seronegative.

The chain combines TRBV10-1 with TRBJ2-7; D is perhaps TRBD1 (6 bases). From germline, CDR1 is WNHNN and CDR2 SYGVQD (reference sequence). The ends were cut back, 2 bases at V and 2 bases at J, with 19 bases in the middle. CDR3 length equals 17 residues. CDR3 sequence (DNA): TGCGCCAGCAGTGAGCCCACCCTCAGGGGCGAAGCCTACGAGCAGTACTTC. Its translation is CASSEPTLRGEAYEQYF.

The CDR3 loop is CASSVGRGPGELFF. The CDR3 bases are TGTGCCAGCAGTGTGGGCAGGGGTCCCGGGGAGCTGTTTTTT. The genes are TRBV2 and TRBJ2-2; D perhaps matches TRBD1 (6 bases). The CDR3 is 14 amino acids. V was cut by 4 bases and J by 6 bases, with 12 bases left in between. Germline CDR1 SNHLY, CDR2 FYNNEI.

The chain links TRBV5-8 to TRBJ1-1; 7 nucleotides agree with TRBD1. With V trimmed by 3 bases and J by 0 bases, 14 bases remained unmatched. CDR1 and CDR2 from the germline V gene are SGHTS and YDEGEE. This CDR3 is built from 18 residues. CDR3 sequence: CASSSLGRGRLMNTEAFF. The CDR3 DNA follows: TGTGCCAGCAGCTCCCTGGGCAGGGGGAGGCTCATGAACACTGAAGCTTTCTTT.

The rearrangement uses TRBV7-2 and TRBJ1-1; TRBD1 is a possible D gene (6 bases). The V end lost 5 bases, the J end lost 6 bases, and 16 bases lay between the germline ends. CDR1 and CDR2 from the germline V gene are SGHTA and FQGNSA. This CDR3 is built from 14 residues. The CDR3, as DNA: TGTGCCAGCAGCCCTAGTGGGACATGGCCTGAAGCTTTCTTT. Protein product: CASSPSGTWPEAFF.

The chain carries TRBV27 and TRBJ1-4; D gene ambiguous. The V end was cut by 3 bases, the J end by 8 bases, with 10 bases between. Germline CDR1 reads MNHEY; CDR2 reads SMNVEV (reference sequence). The CDR3 is 13 residues long. DNA of the CDR3: TGTGCCAGCAGTTTTGGAGCCTGGGAAAAACTGTTTTTT. Protein sequence: CASSFGAWEKLFF.

This chain uses TRBV2 with TRBJ2-1, with TRBD1 as a possible D gene (6 bases). The CDR3 runs 14 residues. V shed 4 bases and J shed 6 bases, with 13 bases lying between them. Germline V CDR1 and CDR2: SNHLY, FYNNEI. The CDR3 nucleotides are TGTGCCAGCAGTGGACAGGATCTCCGCAATGAGCAGTTCTTC. This codes for CASSGQDLRNEQFF.

The chain employs TRBV28 and TRBJ2-3; 10 bases are a match to TRBD2. Trimming at V came to 6 bases and at J to 4 bases, leaving 4 bases not matched to a gene. The CDR3 sequence is 14 residues long. Germline V gives CDR1 MDHEN, CDR2 SYDVKM. The CDR3 protein is CASSTGTSADTQYF. CDR3 sequence (DNA): TGTGCCAGCAGCACCGGGACTAGCGCAGATACGCAGTATTTT.

The chain is built from TRBV9 and TRBJ2-3; D call uncertain. The CDR3 has 15 residues. Germline loops: CDR1 SGDLS, CDR2 YYNGEE. The germline V and J ends were trimmed by 3 bases and 0 bases, with 11 bases remaining between them. The CDR3 region is CASSGVRISTDTQYF. CDR3 sequence (DNA): TGTGCCAGCAGCGGAGTCAGGATTAGCACAGATACGCAGTATTTT.

The rearrangement uses TRBV10-3 and TRBJ2-7, with D hard to call. V shed 3 bases and J shed 3 bases, with 18 bases lying between them. Germline values: CDR1 ENHRY, CDR2 SYGVKD. The CDR3 covers 16 residues. The CDR3 loop is CAISDTAGTALYEQYV. As DNA, the CDR3 is TGTGCCATCAGTGATACGGCAGGAACAGCCCTCTACGAGCAGTACGTC.